The present T cell receptor beta chain was sequenced within a study of T cells in Graves' hyperthyroidism and ophthalmopathy. At least ten counts were recorded for this clonotype. RNA transcripts provided the source from which TCR beta CDR3 regions were amplified. TCR CDR3 underwent first-round RT-PCR with the HTBI primer set. MiXCR, run by TCRdb on the multiplex PCR reads, gives a single entry per CDR3 protein. The table shows some 580,000 distinct CDR3 sequences, with 15% to 20% occurring only once. V was shortened by 1 base and J by 5 bases, with 11 bases between the two germline ends. Per germline, CDR1 GTSNPN and CDR2 SVGIG (reference sequence). CDR3 length equals 14 residues.

The chain links TRBV30 to TRBJ2-2; a weak D match, TRBD1 (5 bases). This sequence originates from a woman aged 40 to 49 with Graves' ophthalmopathy. Sample: blood. Written as DNA, the CDR3 is TGTGCCTGGAGTGCCCGACAGCGTACCGGGGAGCTGTTTTTT. Protein sequence: CAWSARQRTGELFF.